This T cell receptor beta chain was captured by sequencing in a study of cytomegalovirus exposure and HLA in healthy donors. Study-wide results and limits: Cytomegalovirus-associated TCR beta chains were listed, numbering around 150. A later analysis found first-cohort TCR clusters tended to co-occur in the 90 to 150 validation repertoires.

Comment on this clone: Antigen specificity is unknown.

TCRdb's table, derived via immunoSEQ multiplex PCR, lists solely in-frame clones and lacks some. The repertoire holds 50,000 to 65,000 clones, with approximately 95% as singletons. Sequenced material: PBMCs. This clonotype originated in a woman aged 18-29 years in good health and CMV-seronegative.

CDR3 loop: CASSDHGTGGTGELFF. Here the CDR3 DNA reads TGTGCCAGCAGCGACCACGGGACAGGCGGCACCGGGGAGCTGTTTTTT. The chain employs TRBV7-3 and TRBJ2-2, with 8 bases fitting TRBD1. Per the germline V gene, CDR1 is SGHTA and CDR2 is FQGTGA. The V gene end was trimmed by 5 bases and the J gene end by 4 bases; junction bases not matched to a gene: 9. The CDR3 extends over 16 amino acids.